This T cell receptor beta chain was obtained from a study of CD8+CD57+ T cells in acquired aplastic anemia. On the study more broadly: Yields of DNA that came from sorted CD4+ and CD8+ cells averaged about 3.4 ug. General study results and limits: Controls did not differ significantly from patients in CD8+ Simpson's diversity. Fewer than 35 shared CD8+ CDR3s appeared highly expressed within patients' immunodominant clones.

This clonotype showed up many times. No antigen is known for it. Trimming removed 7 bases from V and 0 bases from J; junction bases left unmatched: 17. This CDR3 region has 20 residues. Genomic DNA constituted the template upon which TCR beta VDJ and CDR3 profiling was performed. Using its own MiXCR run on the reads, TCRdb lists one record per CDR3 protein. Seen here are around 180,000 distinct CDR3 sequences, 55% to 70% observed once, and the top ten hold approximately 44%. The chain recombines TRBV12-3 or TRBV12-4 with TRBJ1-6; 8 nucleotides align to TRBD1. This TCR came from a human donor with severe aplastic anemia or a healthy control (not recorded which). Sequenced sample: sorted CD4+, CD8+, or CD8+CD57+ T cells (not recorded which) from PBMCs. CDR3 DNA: TGTGCCAGCACCGATGGGTGGGCAGGGGGCGAAAGCTCCTATAATTCACCCCTCCACTTT. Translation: CASTDGWAGGESSYNSPLHF.